The text below deals with one T cell receptor (beta chain). Germline assignment: CDR1 SEHNR and CDR2 FQNEAQ (reference sequence). The V end lost 5 bases, the J end lost 12 bases, and 11 bases lay between the germline ends. This CDR3 comprises 11 residues. Each CDR3 protein gets one entry after TCRdb re-called the 5' RACE reads with MiXCR. The table includes 250,000 or so distinct CDR3 sequences, approximately 19% detected once. This record belongs to a study of T-cell memory formation after mild COVID-19. This sequence was found in a man aged 18 to 30 who had mild COVID-19 (a few samples of this study predate the infection). Cell type and time point are not known. The chain joins TRBV7-9 to TRBJ2-1, with D tentatively TRBD1 (6 bases). Sequenced material: PBMCs or a T cell subset sorted from them (not recorded which). The CDR3, as DNA: TGTGCCAGCAGCCGGACCAGGGGGCAGTTCTTC. It is translated as CASSRTRGQFF.